This T cell receptor (beta chain) appears in the sequencing data of a study of tumor-infiltrating lymphocytes in primary liver carcinoma. From about 490 ng of total RNA, TCR beta-specific cDNA was reverse-transcribed using a constant-region primer. Nested multiplex PCR, run for three rounds with slightly modified ARM-PCR, yielded TCR beta libraries. A C-beta reverse primer was combined with TRBV1-TRBV30 forward primers in the first two PCR rounds, and each round had about 10 cycles. From the multiplex PCR reads, TCRdb called clonotypes with MiXCR, one entry per CDR3 protein. The sample has fewer than 350,000 distinct CDR3 sequences; around 60% are singletons. Out of unsorted whole blood came the blood RNA, and germline DNA was extracted as well. This clonotype was seen many times. Trimming cost V 3 bases and J 3 bases, with 9 bases left between them. This CDR3 has 14 amino acids. CDR1 and CDR2 (germline): WSHSY, SAAADI.

The origin of this receptor is a man in his forties or fifties with primary liver carcinoma and hepatitis B virus infection. Sequencing was carried out using peripheral blood. The rearrangement uses TRBV10-2 and TRBJ1-5; D unresolved. The CDR3 coding sequence is TGCGCCAGCAGTGACAGCTTGATCAATCAGCCCCAGCATTTT. This translates into CASSDSLINQPQHF.